This T cell receptor (beta chain) was sequenced during a study of blood T cell repertoires in COVID-19. Study context: Some COVID-19 samples were acute and others convalescent; all came from the United States, Italy and Spain.

TCRdb keeps only in-frame clones here, not all; method: immunoSEQ multiplex PCR. This sample yields roughly 430,000 clones, of which approximately 88% are seen a single time; approximately 2% belongs to the top ten. The source material was PBMCs or T cells enriched from blood (not recorded which). This sequence originates from a woman aged 40 to 49 with acute COVID-19.

The CDR3 is CASRAGGDTDTQYF. DNA for the CDR3: TGTGCCAGCAGGGCGGGCGGGGACACAGATACGCAGTATTTT. The rearrangement joins TRBV6-5 to TRBJ2-3, with a weak D call TRBD2 (6 bases). CDR3 size: 14 residues. Germline values: CDR1 MNHEY, CDR2 SVGAGI. V was cut by 6 bases and J by 2 bases, with 12 bases left in between.